The clone carrying this T cell receptor beta chain was counted ten times or more. Its antigen is undetermined. Germline assignment: CDR1 SGHVS and CDR2 FNYEAQ. Trimming shortened V by 5 bases and J by 8 bases, and 16 bases separated the two germline ends. There are 15 residues in the CDR3. The entry originates in a study of Graves' ophthalmopathy and Graves' hyperthyroidism. For repertoire sequencing, the TCR beta CDR3 regions were amplified from RNA transcripts. In the first round, RT-PCR was carried out with HTBI primers, and a multiplex PCR formed the second round. TCRdb independently ran MiXCR on the multiplex PCR reads; one entry per CDR3 protein. This table holds hundreds of thousands of distinct CDR3 sequences, under 50% found once. General study findings and limits: Discrimination between ophthalmopathy and stable hyperthyroidism by a 13-signature model showed about 85% sensitivity and about 84% specificity.

Sequenced material: peripheral blood. This receptor was taken from an adult man with Graves' ophthalmopathy. V and J are TRBV7-6 and TRBJ1-6; D gene unclear. The CDR3 bases are TGTGCCAGCAGCCCGGGAAACGGGAGGGATTCACCCCTCCACTTT. The encoded protein is CASSPGNGRDSPLHF.